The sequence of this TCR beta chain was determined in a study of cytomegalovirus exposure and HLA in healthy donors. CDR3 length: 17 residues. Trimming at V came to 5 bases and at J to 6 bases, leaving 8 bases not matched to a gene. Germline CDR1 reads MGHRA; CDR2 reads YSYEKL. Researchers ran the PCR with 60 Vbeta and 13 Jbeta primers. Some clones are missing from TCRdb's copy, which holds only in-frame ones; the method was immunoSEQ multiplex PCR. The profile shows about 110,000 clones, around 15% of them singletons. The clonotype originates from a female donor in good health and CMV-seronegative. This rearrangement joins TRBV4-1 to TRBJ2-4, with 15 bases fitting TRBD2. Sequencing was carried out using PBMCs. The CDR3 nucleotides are TGCGCCAGCAGCGAGGGACTAGCGGGAGGCGTATTAAACATTCAGTACTTC. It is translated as CASSEGLAGGVLNIQYF.